The 26 T cell receptor beta chains given below trace back to one sample, sequenced in a study of blood T cells in healthy people across ages. A second about 6 to 12 cycle PCR used barcoded and J-beta primers. MiXCR, run by TCRdb on the 5' RACE reads, gives a single entry per CDR3 protein. The sample yields 660,000 or so distinct CDR3 sequences, 45% to 65% seen once. The sample taken for sequencing was blood. These receptors were obtained from a man aged 55 to 70 in good health.

The V call is TRBV20-1, the J call TRBJ1-1; the match to TRBD1 covers 7 bases. In germline, CDR1 is DFQATT, CDR2 SNEGSKA (reference sequence). The junction had 5 bases not matched to a gene; V was cut back by 3 bases and J by 1 base. The CDR3 length is 14 residues. The CDR3 loop reads CSASKGAWNTEAFF. Here the CDR3 DNA reads TGCAGTGCTAGTAAGGGGGCCTGGAACACTGAAGCTTTCTTT.

The V call is TRBV7-8, the J call TRBJ2-1; maybe TRBD2 (6 bases). The germline CDR1 and CDR2 sequences are SGHVS and FQNEAQ. The CDR3 sequence is 15 residues long. The V and J ends lost 5 bases and 5 bases respectively, with 16 bases between them. The CDR3 DNA is TGTGCCAGCAGCCCCGCGGGGACTTTCAACAATGAGCAGTTCTTC. This encodes CASSPAGTFNNEQFF.

The chain recombines TRBV2 with TRBJ2-4; D unclear. The J call is uncertain, as TRBJ2-5 better fits the DNA end. The CDR3 is made up of 16 amino acids. Looked up from germline, CDR1 is SNHLY and CDR2 is FYNNEI. DNA of the CDR3: TGTGCCAGCAGTGAAGCGGTAAACAGTTGGTTAGAGACCCAGTACTTC. This codes for CASSEAVNSWLETQYF.

V gene TRBV5-1 combines with J gene TRBJ1-1; perhaps TRBD1 as D (6 bases). CDR3 length equals 14 residues. V lost 2 bases, J lost 4 bases, and 12 bases lay in between. Germline V CDR1 and CDR2: SGHRS, YFSETQ. The CDR3 here is CASSFTGISTEAFF. The CDR3 DNA reads TGCGCCAGCAGCTTTACAGGGATTTCCACTGAAGCTTTCTTT. The complete variable domain, with remaining parts taken from reference TRBV5-1 and TRBJ1-1, reads KAGVTQTPRYLIKTRGQQVTLSCSPISGHRSVSWYQQTPGQGLQFLFEYFSETQRNKGNFPGRFSGRQFSNSRSEMNVSTLELGDSALYLCASSFTGISTEAFFGQGTRLTVV.

The gene calls are TRBV5-1 and TRBJ2-7, with TRBD1 identical over 7 bases. This CDR3 has 14 amino acids. From germline, CDR1 is SGHRS and CDR2 YFSETQ. With 1 base clipped from V and 1 base from J, the junction kept 2 bases outside the gene matches. The CDR3 sequence is CASSLTGASYEQYF. The CDR3 region has the DNA TGCGCCAGCAGCTTGACAGGGGCGTCCTACGAGCAGTACTTC.

The chain employs TRBV6-2 or TRBV6-3 and TRBJ1-6; D might be TRBD1 (5 bases). With 7 bases removed from V and 11 bases from J, the gap between germline ends came to 15 bases. CDR1 is MNHEY and CDR2 is SVGEGT in the germline V gene. This CDR3 is 13 amino acids long. The CDR3 sequence: CASTRDRGTPLHF. CDR3 sequence (DNA): TGTGCCAGCACCAGGGACCGGGGGACACCCCTCCACTTT.

The table lists this clonotype with a few counts. The V call is TRBV6-1, the J call TRBJ1-6, with D tentatively TRBD1 (5 bases). CDR1 and CDR2 (germline): MNHNS, SASEGT. This CDR3 has 16 residues. V was cut by 0 bases and J by 9 bases, with 15 bases left in between. The CDR3 reads CASSEAPGGRSSPLHF. The CDR3 coding sequence is TGTGCCAGCAGTGAAGCGCCGGGGGGAAGGAGTTCACCCCTCCACTTT.

This sequence joins TRBV28 and TRBJ2-5, with TRBD2 matching 9 bases. The CDR3 has 16 residues. The J segment lost 0 bases and the V segment lost 2 bases, leaving 4 bases of the junction unmatched. CDR1 MDHEN and CDR2 SYDVKM come from the germline V gene. CDR3 protein: CASSLGGGAYQETQYF. The CDR3 nucleotides are TGTGCCAGCAGTTTAGGCGGGGGGGCCTACCAAGAGACCCAGTACTTC. Filled out from reference TRBV28 and TRBJ2-5, the complete variable domain reads DVKVTQSSRYLVKRTGEKVFLECVQDMDHENMFWYRQDPGLGLRLIYFSYDVKMKEKGDIPEGYSVSREKKERFSLILESASTNQTSMYLCASSLGGGAYQETQYFGPGTRLLVL.

There are many counts of this clonotype. This chain uses TRBV2 with TRBJ2-5; maybe TRBD2 (5 bases). Per germline, CDR1 SNHLY and CDR2 FYNNEI. V was trimmed by 3 bases and J by 2 bases, leaving 19 bases between them. The CDR3 consists of 17 residues. CDR3 coding DNA: TGTGCCAGCAGTGAGCCAGTAGGGCTTGGCGGGCAAGAGACCCAGTACTTC. Its protein product is CASSEPVGLGGQETQYF.

The chain combines TRBV15 with TRBJ2-7; 7 positions match TRBD1. This CDR3 has 16 residues. Germline lookup yields CDR1 LNHNV and CDR2 YYDKDF (reference sequence). The junction had 14 bases not matched to a gene; V was cut back by 2 bases and J by 7 bases. CDR3 region: CATSRPGQTLLGEQYF. As DNA, the CDR3 is TGTGCCACCAGCAGACCGGGACAGACACTGCTGGGGGAGCAGTACTTC.

The chain carries TRBV9 and TRBJ2-1; D is unresolved. Trimming removed 0 bases at V and 7 bases at J, with 8 bases between. Germline lookup yields CDR1 SGDLS and CDR2 YYNGEE. The CDR3 covers 13 residues. The CDR3 reads CASSVDWYNEQFF. The DNA of the CDR3 is TGTGCCAGCAGCGTAGATTGGTATAATGAGCAGTTCTTC.

The chain is built from TRBV18 and TRBJ2-7; 14 nucleotides match TRBD2. Germline V gives CDR1 KGHSH, CDR2 LQKENI. Trimming at V came to 6 bases and at J to 2 bases, leaving 6 bases not matched to a gene. The CDR3 covers 16 residues. The CDR3 bases are TGTGCCAGCTCTCCAGGACTAGCGGGGGGAACCTACGAGCAGTACTTC. This sequence encodes CASSPGLAGGTYEQYF.

J is TRBJ2-7 and V is TRBV5-1; D is ambiguous. The germline CDR1 and CDR2 sequences are SGHRS and YFSETQ. The CDR3 is 15 residues long. V was shortened by 0 bases and J by 4 bases, with 14 bases between the two germline ends. DNA for the CDR3: TGCGCCAGCAGCTTGGCCCCCGAGAAATCTTACGAGCAGTACTTC. Its translation: CASSLAPEKSYEQYF. The full variable domain, its missing parts supplied by reference TRBV5-1 and TRBJ2-7, is KAGVTQTPRYLIKTRGQQVTLSCSPISGHRSVSWYQQTPGQGLQFLFEYFSETQRNKGNFPGRFSGRQFSNSRSEMNVSTLELGDSALYLCASSLAPEKSYEQYFGPGTRLTVT.

The rearrangement joins TRBV7-2 to TRBJ2-1; TRBD2 aligns across 14 bases. This CDR3 comprises 17 residues. V dropped 1 base and J dropped 7; count of bases not matched to a gene: 6. Germline V lookup: CDR1 SGHTA, CDR2 FQGNSA. CDR3 residues: CASSLDGTSGGRNEQFF. CDR3 nucleotide sequence: TGTGCCAGCAGCTTAGACGGGACTAGCGGGGGCCGTAATGAGCAGTTCTTC.

This clonotype was seen a few times. J is TRBJ2-6 and V is TRBV12-3 or TRBV12-4; D is unclear. Trimming took 6 bases from V and 0 from J, leaving 9 bases between them. The CDR3 has 15 residues. CDR3 sequence (DNA): TGTGCCAGCAGACGCAGCGTCTCTGGGGCCAACGTCCTGACTTTC. The encoded protein is CASRRSVSGANVLTF.

This clonotype was counted only a few times. The J gene is TRBJ2-7, the V gene TRBV4-1, with D perhaps matching TRBD2 (6 bases). Germline CDR1 and CDR2: MGHRA and YSYEKL. Trimming removed 0 bases from V and 6 bases from J, with 15 bases in between. CDR3 length equals 15 residues. The CDR3 protein is CASSQDSGLHGEQYF. DNA of the CDR3: TGCGCCAGCAGCCAAGATTCAGGACTACATGGCGAGCAGTACTTC.

This clonotype showed up just a few times. The genes are TRBV13 and TRBJ2-5; either TRBD1 or TRBD2 may fit D (5 bases each). Per the germline V gene, CDR1 is PRHDT and CDR2 is FYEKMQ (reference sequence). The CDR3 loop spans 14 amino acids. Trimming pared 5 bases from V and 5 bases from J, leaving 15 bases between. The CDR3, as DNA: TGTGCCAGCAGCCCGGACGGGGCTCGGGAGACCCAGTACTTC. Its translation: CASSPDGARETQYF.

This clonotype has a count of ten or more. V usage is TRBV5-1 and J usage is TRBJ2-7; D may be TRBD1 (6 bases). The CDR3 sequence is 12 residues long. Trimming pared 5 bases from V and 3 bases from J, leaving 9 bases between. Germline-derived CDR1 and CDR2 are SGHRS and YFSETQ. The DNA of the CDR3 is TGCGCCAGCAGGGACAGCAACTACGAGCAGTACTTC. It encodes CASRDSNYEQYF.

This clonotype was counted a single time. V usage is TRBV10-2 and J usage is TRBJ2-4, with D tentatively TRBD2 (6 bases). This CDR3 region has 18 residues. Between the trimmed V and J ends, which lost 2 bases and 12 bases, there was a span of 29 bases. Per germline, CDR1 WSHSY and CDR2 SAAADI. This CDR3 reads CASSERGGIRLVGSAQYF. The CDR3 coding sequence is TGCGCCAGCAGTGAGAGGGGAGGTATACGGCTAGTGGGGAGTGCTCAGTACTTC.

This chain connects TRBV12-3 or TRBV12-4 to TRBJ2-7, with 8 bases that match TRBD2. Trimming removed 10 bases from V and 2 bases from J; junction bases left unmatched: 10. There are 14 residues in the CDR3. The CDR3 sequence is CATRYSGAPYEQYF. CDR3 sequence (DNA): TGTGCCACCAGATATAGCGGGGCCCCCTACGAGCAGTACTTC.

This chain joins TRBV5-1 and TRBJ1-4; D is possibly TRBD1 (6 bases). Trimming removed 5 bases at V and 5 bases at J, with 13 bases between. This CDR3 is 14 amino acids long. Germline CDR1 reads SGHRS; CDR2 reads YFSETQ. The DNA of the CDR3 is TGCGCCAGCAGATCGCAGGGGAGGAATGAAAAACTGTTTTTT. Its translation is CASRSQGRNEKLFF.

This clonotype occurred a few times. The chain carries TRBV4-2 and TRBJ1-4; D not certain. The ends were cut back, 2 bases at V and 3 bases at J, with 13 bases in the middle. Germline CDR1 reads LGHNA; CDR2 reads YNFKEQ. CDR3 length: 16 residues. For the CDR3, the DNA is TGTGCCAGCAGCCAACAGACGGCCGGGGCTAATGAAAAACTGTTTTTT. Protein sequence: CASSQQTAGANEKLFF.

The chain couples TRBV20-1 to TRBJ1-2; TRBD1 matches 9 bases. The CDR3 spans 13 residues. Germline lookup yields CDR1 DFQATT and CDR2 SNEGSKA (reference sequence). J was trimmed by 6 bases and V by 3 bases; bases with no gene match: 5. The DNA of the CDR3 is TGCAGTGCTAGGGAAACAGGGGGCAATGGCTACACCTTC. Amino acid sequence: CSARETGGNGYTF.

V and J are TRBV29-1 and TRBJ2-3; D not resolved. Germline V lookup: CDR1 SQVTM, CDR2 ANQGSEA. The CDR3 covers 14 residues. V was shortened by 2 bases and J by 0 bases, with 9 bases between the two germline ends. The DNA of the CDR3 is TGCAGCGTTGAAAAGGGCGACAGCACAGATACGCAGTATTTT. This sequence encodes CSVEKGDSTDTQYF.

The chain links TRBV20-1 to TRBJ2-5, with 9 bases lining up with TRBD2. From germline, CDR1 is DFQATT and CDR2 SNEGSKA (reference sequence). The CDR3 has 16 residues. Trimming at V came to 4 bases and at J to 7 bases, leaving 16 bases not matched to a gene. CDR3 protein: CSATDPRGGAPSTQYF. The CDR3 bases are TGCAGTGCTACTGACCCCCGCGGGGGGGCTCCTTCGACCCAGTACTTC.

The CDR3 reads CSARTGQGTDTQYF. CDR3 in DNA: TGCAGTGCTAGAACAGGACAGGGCACAGATACGCAGTATTTT. The chain is built from TRBV20-1 and TRBJ2-3; TRBD1 agrees at 7 bases. The germline gives CDR1 DFQATT, CDR2 SNEGSKA (reference sequence). The CDR3 has 14 amino acids. V lost 2 bases, J lost 1 base, and 3 bases stayed unmatched.